This TCR beta chain was found in a study of T cell changes during pregnancy in multiple sclerosis. The data were produced by immunoSEQ multiplex PCR, yet TCRdb's version contains in-frame clones alone and is incomplete. The sample holds 60,000 to 90,000 clones, over 75% seen once. The material sequenced was peripheral blood, taken before pregnancy. The TCR sequence derives from a female donor with multiple sclerosis, enrolled in a pregnancy study.

CDR3 region: CASSLGGARMDGYTF. CDR3 in DNA: TGTGCCAGCAGCCTCGGGGGGGCCCGTATGGATGGCTACACCTTC. The J gene is TRBJ1-2, the V gene TRBV11-2; the D gene is possibly TRBD1 (6 bases). CDR3 length: 15 residues. Germline V gene sequence: CDR1 SGHAT, CDR2 FQNNGV. Trimming removed 5 bases from V and 6 bases from J, with 19 bases in between.